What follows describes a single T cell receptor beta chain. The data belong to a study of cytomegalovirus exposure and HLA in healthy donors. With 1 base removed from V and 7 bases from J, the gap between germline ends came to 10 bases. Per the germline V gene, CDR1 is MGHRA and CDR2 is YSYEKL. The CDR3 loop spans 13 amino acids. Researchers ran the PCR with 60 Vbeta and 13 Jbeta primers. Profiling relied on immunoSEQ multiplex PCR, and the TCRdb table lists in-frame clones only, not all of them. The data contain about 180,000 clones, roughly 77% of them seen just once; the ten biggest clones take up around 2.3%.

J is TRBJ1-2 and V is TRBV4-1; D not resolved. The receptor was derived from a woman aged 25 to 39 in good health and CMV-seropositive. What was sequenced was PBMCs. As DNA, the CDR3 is TGCGCCAGCAGCCAAGTAATAAATAGTGGCTACACCTTC. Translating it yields CASSQVINSGYTF.